These 20 T cell receptor beta chains were all obtained from the same sample, sequenced in a study of HIV-infected children after antiretroviral therapy interruption. Unique molecular identifiers were included in an RNA-based 3' RACE TCR library. TCRdb recomputed calls from the 3' RACE reads with MiXCR, one row per CDR3 protein. The sample holds more than 75,000 distinct CDR3 sequences, around 6.9% seen once. As for treatment: PENTA 11 planned treatment interruption arm or continuous ART arm. The source material was CD45RA+ CD4+ T cells from PBMCs, pooled from several time points, sampled from a donor given antiretroviral therapy, either interrupted or continuous. Indicated subset: naive CD4+ CD45RA+ CD45RO- T cells. The receptors were gathered from a pool of human donors with HIV.

This clonotype was seen more than once but under ten times. The genes are TRBV28 and TRBJ2-3; 14 nucleotides align to TRBD2. The CDR3 sequence is 17 residues long. V trimming: 1 base; J trimming: 4 bases; junction bases outside the gene matches: 4. Germline assignment: CDR1 MDHEN and CDR2 SYDVKM. The CDR3 bases are TGTGCCAGCAGTTTATCGGGACTAGCGGGGGACCCAGATACGCAGTATTTT. It is translated as CASSLSGLAGDPDTQYF. The complete variable domain, with remaining parts taken from reference TRBV28 and TRBJ2-3, reads DVKVTQSSRYLVKRTGEKVFLECVQDMDHENMFWYRQDPGLGLRLIYFSYDVKMKEKGDIPEGYSVSREKKERFSLILESASTNQTSMYLCASSLSGLAGDPDTQYFGPGTRLTVL.

This clonotype came up many times. The gene calls are TRBV19 and TRBJ1-2; D remains ambiguous. Germline CDR1 LNHDA, CDR2 SQIVND (reference sequence). V was pared by 4 bases and J by 2 bases, with 14 bases between. This CDR3 is built from 15 residues. CDR3 amino acids: CASSNQITWNYGYTF. CDR3 sequence (DNA): TGTGCCAGTAGTAATCAGATCACGTGGAACTATGGCTACACCTTC.

The chain combines TRBV19 with TRBJ2-1; 8 nucleotides line up with TRBD2. The V and J ends lost 7 bases and 4 bases, in that order; junction bases with no gene match: 15. Per the germline V gene, CDR1 is LNHDA and CDR2 is SQIVND (reference sequence). The CDR3 sequence is 17 residues long. CDR3 protein: CASTLRRGGSPYNEQFF. The CDR3 DNA reads TGTGCCAGTACTCTCCGACGGGGGGGGTCTCCTTACAATGAGCAGTTCTTC.

This clonotype was counted at least ten times. The chain couples TRBV5-1 to TRBJ1-5; a possible D gene is TRBD1 (6 bases). The CDR3 is made up of 16 amino acids. The V gene's germline CDR1 is SGHRS and CDR2 YFSETQ. Trimming stripped 4 bases from V and 3 bases from J, with 17 bases between. This CDR3 reads CASSPNGGGNNQPQHF. Here the CDR3 DNA reads TGCGCCAGCAGCCCCAACGGAGGGGGTAACAATCAGCCCCAGCATTTT.

This clonotype was seen more than once but under ten times. V gene TRBV20-1 combines with J gene TRBJ1-1; a weak D match, TRBD1 (5 bases). This CDR3 spans 14 amino acids. Per the germline V gene, CDR1 is DFQATT and CDR2 is SNEGSKA (reference sequence). The V gene lost 0 bases and the J gene lost 4 bases, with 12 bases spanning the gap. DNA for the CDR3: TGCAGTGCTAGAGATCCGGGGGGGAGCACTGAAGCTTTCTTT. Its translation is CSARDPGGSTEAFF.

This clonotype was seen ten or more times. The chain carries TRBV28 and TRBJ2-7; 10 bases are shared with TRBD2. Germline values: CDR1 MDHEN, CDR2 SYDVKM. This CDR3 has 16 residues. The V and J ends lost 6 bases and 0 bases, in that order; junction bases with no gene match: 8. This CDR3 reads CASRTLAGYRSYEQYF. For the CDR3, the DNA is TGTGCCAGCAGAACACTAGCGGGGTACCGCTCCTACGAGCAGTACTTC. Looking up the rest from reference TRBV28 and TRBJ2-7 gives the full variable domain: DVKVTQSSRYLVKRTGEKVFLECVQDMDHENMFWYRQDPGLGLRLIYFSYDVKMKEKGDIPEGYSVSREKKERFSLILESASTNQTSMYLCASRTLAGYRSYEQYFGPGTRLTVT.

This clonotype was detected many times. V gene TRBV30 combines with J gene TRBJ1-6; D gene uncertain. Germline lookup yields CDR1 GTSNPN and CDR2 SVGIG (reference sequence). The CDR3 covers 14 residues. V lost 4 bases to trimming and J lost 14 bases, with 21 bases between them. CDR3 in DNA: TGTGCCTGGACCCCTACCCCGCCCCCGGCGGCCCTCCACTTT. Its translation is CAWTPTPPPAALHF.

Turning to this clonotype: This may stem from a read error, because a much larger clone lies one nucleotide away. The CDR3 does not end in the conserved phenylalanine or tryptophan, so this is likely a read error. The chain joins TRBV6-4 to TRBJ2-1; TRBD1 matches at 10 bases. Germline-derived CDR1 and CDR2 are MRHNA and SNTAGT. The CDR3 runs to 17 residues. J lost 12 bases, V lost 5 bases, and 19 bases had no gene match. DNA for the CDR3: TGTGCCAGCAGTCCGCGTCGGACAGGGGGTTTAAATGGGGTGCAGTTCTTA. Protein product: CASSPRRTGGLNGVQFL.

This clonotype was counted at least ten times. The CDR3 DNA is TGTGCCACCAGTGGGTCCGACTATGGCTACACCTTC. Translating gives CATSGSDYGYTF. V usage is TRBV24-1 and J usage is TRBJ1-2; D ambiguous. Per the germline V gene, CDR1 is KGHDR and CDR2 is SFDVKD. CDR3 size: 12 residues. Trimming shortened V by 5 bases and J by 3 bases, and 6 bases separated the two germline ends.

This clonotype was picked up a small number of times. The V gene is TRBV14, the J gene TRBJ2-1; TRBD2 aligns across 7 bases. Germline values: CDR1 SGHDN, CDR2 FVKESK. The CDR3 contains 14 residues. Trimming cost V 9 bases and J 5 bases; bases outside gene matches: 10. CDR3 protein: CASSGTTGNNEQFF. The CDR3 coding sequence is TGTGCCAGTTCCGGGACTACCGGGAACAATGAGCAGTTCTTC.

This clonotype was observed at least ten times. The chain uses TRBV5-6 and TRBJ2-4, with a tentative D call TRBD2 (5 bases). Trimming left V 0 bases short and J 4 bases short, with 14 bases between. The length of the CDR3 is 16 residues. The germline V gene encodes CDR1 SGHDT and CDR2 YYEEEE. CDR3 sequence reads: CASSLEISAQKNIQYF. The CDR3 DNA reads as TGTGCCAGCAGCTTGGAGATTAGCGCCCAAAAAAACATTCAGTACTTC.

The rearrangement joins TRBV10-2 to TRBJ2-3; 7 bases map to TRBD2. Unmatched junction bases numbered 10, after V lost 6 bases and J lost 4 bases. The V gene's germline CDR1 is WSHSY and CDR2 SAAADI. The CDR3 totals 15 residues. CDR3 DNA sequence: TGCGCCAGCAGGGCCCCGCGGGGGATGCCAGATACGCAGTATTTT. Its translation is CASRAPRGMPDTQYF.

This CDR3 is CATSRVQETYEQYF. Written as DNA, the CDR3 is TGTGCCACCAGCAGAGTACAAGAGACCTACGAGCAGTACTTC. V is TRBV15 and J is TRBJ2-7; no firm D call. Trimming took off 1 base at V and 2 bases at J, with 9 bases between the two ends. Germline V gives CDR1 LNHNV, CDR2 YYDKDF (reference sequence). The CDR3 extends over 14 amino acids.

The table lists this clonotype with a few counts. The chain combines TRBV19 with TRBJ2-2; 9 bases map to TRBD1. V lost 3 bases, J lost 1 base, and 6 bases stayed unmatched. The CDR3 runs to 17 residues. Per the germline V gene, CDR1 is LNHDA and CDR2 is SQIVND (reference sequence). CDR3 residues: CASSILTGGWNTGELFF. The CDR3 nucleotides are TGTGCCAGTAGTATCCTCACAGGGGGCTGGAACACCGGGGAGCTGTTTTTT.

There are many counts of this clonotype. The chain links TRBV4-2 to TRBJ2-3, with 8 bases that match TRBD2. Germline loops: CDR1 LGHNA, CDR2 YNFKEQ. V lost 2 bases to trimming and J lost 5 bases; unmatched junction nucleotides: 9. CDR3 length: 16 amino acids. The CDR3 region has the DNA TGTGCCAGCAGCCAACTACCGGGACTAGAGGTAGATACGCAGTATTTT. It is translated as CASSQLPGLEVDTQYF.

Many counts were recorded for this clonotype. As DNA, the CDR3 is TGTGCCAGCAGTTTTTACAGGGGTAATCAGCCCCAGCATTTT. Translating it yields CASSFYRGNQPQHF. The chain is built from TRBV28 and TRBJ1-5, with TRBD1 matching 7 bases. V lost 3 bases and J lost 4; bases outside the gene matches: 3. This CDR3 is built from 14 residues. Germline V gives CDR1 MDHEN, CDR2 SYDVKM.

At least ten counts were recorded for this clonotype. The chain has TRBV3-1 and TRBJ2-7; TRBD1 might be the D (6 bases). Germline CDR1 is LGHDT and CDR2 is YNNKEL (reference sequence). The CDR3 is made up of 15 amino acids. Deletions cut 8 bases from V and 6 bases from J, with 23 bases between. The CDR3 loop is CASANWGTSVSEQYF. CDR3 DNA sequence: TGTGCCAGCGCTAATTGGGGGACAAGTGTTAGCGAGCAGTACTTC.

In its sample, this clonotype was seen many times. The chain uses TRBV2 and TRBJ1-6; no reliable D call. With 2 bases removed from V and 7 bases from J, the gap between germline ends came to 12 bases. This CDR3 is 15 amino acids long. Germline V gene lookup returns CDR1 SNHLY and CDR2 FYNNEI. The CDR3 here is CASSEIGSRNSPLHF. The CDR3, as DNA: TGTGCCAGCAGTGAAATTGGGTCTCGAAATTCACCCCTCCACTTT.

The sample holds many counts of this clonotype. The genes are TRBV11-2 and TRBJ1-1; D unresolved. Germline loops: CDR1 SGHAT, CDR2 FQNNGV. V was pared by 4 bases and J by 12 bases, with 21 bases between. CDR3 length equals 14 residues. This CDR3 reads CASSSPPSNQLSFF. CDR3 bases: TGTGCCAGCAGCTCGCCGCCTTCTAATCAGCTATCTTTCTTT.

This clonotype occurred many times. V usage is TRBV5-1 and J usage is TRBJ1-6; 7 bases align to TRBD1. The length of the CDR3 is 14 residues. V lost 4 bases and J lost 7; bases outside the gene matches: 5. Germline CDR1 is SGHRS and CDR2 is YFSETQ. The CDR3 nucleotides read TGCGCCAGCAGCACGGGACAGCTGAATTCACCCCTCCACTTT. Amino acid sequence: CASSTGQLNSPLHF.